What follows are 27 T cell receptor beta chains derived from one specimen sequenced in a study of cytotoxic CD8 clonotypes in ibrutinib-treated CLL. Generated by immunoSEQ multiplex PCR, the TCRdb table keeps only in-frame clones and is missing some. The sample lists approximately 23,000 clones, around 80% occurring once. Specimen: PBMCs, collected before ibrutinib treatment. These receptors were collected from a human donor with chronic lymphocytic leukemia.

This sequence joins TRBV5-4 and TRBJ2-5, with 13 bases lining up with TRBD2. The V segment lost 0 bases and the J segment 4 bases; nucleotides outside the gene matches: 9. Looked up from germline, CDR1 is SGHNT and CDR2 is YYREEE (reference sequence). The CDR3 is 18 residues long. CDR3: CASSLGTSGGRRPETQYF. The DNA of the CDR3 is TGTGCCAGCAGCTTGGGGACTAGCGGGGGCCGACGGCCAGAGACCCAGTACTTC.

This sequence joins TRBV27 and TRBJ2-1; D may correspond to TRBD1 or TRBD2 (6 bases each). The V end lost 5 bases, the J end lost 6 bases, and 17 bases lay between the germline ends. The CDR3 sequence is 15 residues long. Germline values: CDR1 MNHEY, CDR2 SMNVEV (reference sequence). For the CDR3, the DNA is TGTGCCAGCAGTCCTACTAGTAAGGGGGGCAATGAGCAGTTCTTC. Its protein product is CASSPTSKGGNEQFF.

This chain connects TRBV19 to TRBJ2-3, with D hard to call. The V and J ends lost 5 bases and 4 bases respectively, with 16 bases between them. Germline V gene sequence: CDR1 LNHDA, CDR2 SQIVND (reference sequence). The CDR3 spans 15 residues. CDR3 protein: CASSPWALSADTQYF. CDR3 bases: TGTGCCAGTAGTCCATGGGCCCTTTCCGCAGATACGCAGTATTTT.

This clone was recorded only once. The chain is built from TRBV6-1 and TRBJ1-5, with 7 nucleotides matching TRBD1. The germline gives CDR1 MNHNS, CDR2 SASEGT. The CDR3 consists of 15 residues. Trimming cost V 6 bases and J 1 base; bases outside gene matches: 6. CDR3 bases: TGTGCCAGCAGCGGCGTGACAGGGAGCAATCAGCCCCAGCATTTT. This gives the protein CASSGVTGSNQPQHF.

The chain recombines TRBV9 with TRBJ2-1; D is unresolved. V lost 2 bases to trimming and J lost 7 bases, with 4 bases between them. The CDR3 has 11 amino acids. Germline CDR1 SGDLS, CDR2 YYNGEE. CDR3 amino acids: CASSVDNEQFF. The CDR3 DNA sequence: TGTGCCAGCAGCGTCGATAATGAGCAGTTCTTC.

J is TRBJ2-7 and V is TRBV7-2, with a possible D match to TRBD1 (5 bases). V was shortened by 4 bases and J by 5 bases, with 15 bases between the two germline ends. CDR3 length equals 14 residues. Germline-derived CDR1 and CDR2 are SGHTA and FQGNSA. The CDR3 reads CASSSRAGHNEQYF. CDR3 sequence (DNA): TGTGCCAGCAGCTCCCGGGCAGGGCACAACGAGCAGTACTTC.

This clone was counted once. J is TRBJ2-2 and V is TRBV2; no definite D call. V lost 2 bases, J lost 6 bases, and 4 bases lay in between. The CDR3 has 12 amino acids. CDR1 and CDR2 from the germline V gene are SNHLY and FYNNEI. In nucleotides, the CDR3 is TGTGCCAGCAGTGAATCGGCCGGGGAGCTGTTTTTT. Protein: CASSESAGELFF.

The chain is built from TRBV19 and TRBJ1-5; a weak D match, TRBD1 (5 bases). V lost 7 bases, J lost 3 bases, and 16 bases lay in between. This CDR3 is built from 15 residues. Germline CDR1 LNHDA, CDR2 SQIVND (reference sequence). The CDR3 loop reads CASTDGQLLNQPQHF. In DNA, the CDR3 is TGTGCCAGTACCGACGGACAACTACTCAATCAGCCCCAGCATTTT.

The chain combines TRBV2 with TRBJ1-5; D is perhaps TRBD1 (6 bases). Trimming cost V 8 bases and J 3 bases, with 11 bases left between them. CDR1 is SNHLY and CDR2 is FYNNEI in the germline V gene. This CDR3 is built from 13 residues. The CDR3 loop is CASSRQANQPQHF. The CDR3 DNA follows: TGTGCCAGCTCCAGACAGGCCAATCAGCCCCAGCATTTT.

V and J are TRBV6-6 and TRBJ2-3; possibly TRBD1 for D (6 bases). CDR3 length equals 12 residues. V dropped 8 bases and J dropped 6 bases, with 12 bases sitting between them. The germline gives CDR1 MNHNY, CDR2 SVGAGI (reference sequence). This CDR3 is CASEGGRDTQYF. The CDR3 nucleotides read TGTGCCAGCGAAGGGGGACGGGATACGCAGTATTTT.

The CDR3 sequence is CASSGSQGVVAEAFF. CDR3 sequence (DNA): TGTGCCAGCAGCGGATCTCAGGGAGTTGTCGCTGAAGCTTTCTTT. V is TRBV6-1 and J is TRBJ1-1; D is possibly TRBD1 (5 bases). V gave up 6 bases and J gave up 6 bases, with 20 bases separating them. CDR3 length: 15 amino acids. Germline V gene sequence: CDR1 MNHNS, CDR2 SASEGT.

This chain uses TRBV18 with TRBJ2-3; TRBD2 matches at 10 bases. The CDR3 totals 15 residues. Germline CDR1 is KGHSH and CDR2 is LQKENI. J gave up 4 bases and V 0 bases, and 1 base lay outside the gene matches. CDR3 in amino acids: CASSPPSGGADTQYF. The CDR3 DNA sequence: TGTGCCAGCTCACCACCGAGCGGGGGGGCAGATACGCAGTATTTT.

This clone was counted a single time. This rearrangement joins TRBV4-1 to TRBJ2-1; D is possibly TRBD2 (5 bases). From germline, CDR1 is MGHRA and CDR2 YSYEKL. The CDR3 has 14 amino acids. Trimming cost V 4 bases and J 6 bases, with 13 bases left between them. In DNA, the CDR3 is TGCGCCAGCAGCCCCAAAGCCGGGATCAATGAGCAGTTCTTC. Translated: CASSPKAGINEQFF.

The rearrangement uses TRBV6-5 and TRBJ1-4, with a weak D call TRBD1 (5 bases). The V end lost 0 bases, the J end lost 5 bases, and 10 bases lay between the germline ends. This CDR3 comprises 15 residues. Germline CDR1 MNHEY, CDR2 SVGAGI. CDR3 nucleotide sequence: TGTGCCAGCAGTTACTCGACGGGACCGAATGAAAAACTGTTTTTT. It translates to CASSYSTGPNEKLFF.

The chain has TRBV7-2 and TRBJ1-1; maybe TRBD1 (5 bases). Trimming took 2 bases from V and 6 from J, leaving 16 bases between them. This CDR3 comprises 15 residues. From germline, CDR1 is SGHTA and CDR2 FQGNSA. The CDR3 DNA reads TGTGCCAGCAGCTTAAATCCCAGGGTCTTCGCTGAAGCTTTCTTT. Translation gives CASSLNPRVFAEAFF.

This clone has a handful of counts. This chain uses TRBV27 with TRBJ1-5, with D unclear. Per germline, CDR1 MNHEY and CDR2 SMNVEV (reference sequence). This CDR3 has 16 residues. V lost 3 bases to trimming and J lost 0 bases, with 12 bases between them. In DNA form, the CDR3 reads TGTGCCAGCAGTTTGGTTAGGGAGATTAGCAATCAGCCCCAGCATTTT. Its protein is CASSLVREISNQPQHF.

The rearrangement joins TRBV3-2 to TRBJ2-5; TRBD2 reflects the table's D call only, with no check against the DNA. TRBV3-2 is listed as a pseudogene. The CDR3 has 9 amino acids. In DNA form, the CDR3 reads TGTGCCAGCAGCCAAGATCCTGACTTC. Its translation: CASSQDPDF.

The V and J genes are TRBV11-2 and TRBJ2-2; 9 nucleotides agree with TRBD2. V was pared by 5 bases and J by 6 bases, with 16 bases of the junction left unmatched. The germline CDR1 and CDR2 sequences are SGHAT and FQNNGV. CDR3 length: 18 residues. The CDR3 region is CASSDVTAGGSVSGELFF. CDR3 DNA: TGTGCCAGCAGCGACGTAACAGCGGGAGGTTCCGTCTCCGGGGAGCTGTTTTTT.

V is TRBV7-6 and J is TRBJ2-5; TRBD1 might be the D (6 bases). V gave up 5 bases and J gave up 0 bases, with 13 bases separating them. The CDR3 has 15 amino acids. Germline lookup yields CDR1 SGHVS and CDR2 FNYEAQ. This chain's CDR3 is CASSLTGTNQETQYF. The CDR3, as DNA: TGTGCCAGCAGCCTAACAGGGACGAACCAAGAGACCCAGTACTTC.

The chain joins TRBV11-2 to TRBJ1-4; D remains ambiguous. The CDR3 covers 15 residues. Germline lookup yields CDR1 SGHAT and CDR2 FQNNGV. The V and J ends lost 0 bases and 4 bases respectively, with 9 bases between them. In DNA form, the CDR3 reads TGTGCCAGCAGCTTAGAGAACAGCCTTAATGAAAAACTGTTTTTT. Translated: CASSLENSLNEKLFF.

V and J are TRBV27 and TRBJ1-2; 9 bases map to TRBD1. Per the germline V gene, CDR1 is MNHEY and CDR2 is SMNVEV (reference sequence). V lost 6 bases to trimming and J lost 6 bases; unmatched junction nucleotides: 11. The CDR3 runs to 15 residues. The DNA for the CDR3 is TGTGCCAGCAGACCAACCGGGACAGGGTACCATGGCTACACCTTC. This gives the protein CASRPTGTGYHGYTF.

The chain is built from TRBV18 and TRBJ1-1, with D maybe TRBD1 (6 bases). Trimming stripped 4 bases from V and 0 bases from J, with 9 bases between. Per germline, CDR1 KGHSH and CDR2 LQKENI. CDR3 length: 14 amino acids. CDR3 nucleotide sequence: TGTGCCAGCTCACAACAGGGCTTGAACACTGAAGCTTTCTTT. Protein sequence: CASSQQGLNTEAFF.

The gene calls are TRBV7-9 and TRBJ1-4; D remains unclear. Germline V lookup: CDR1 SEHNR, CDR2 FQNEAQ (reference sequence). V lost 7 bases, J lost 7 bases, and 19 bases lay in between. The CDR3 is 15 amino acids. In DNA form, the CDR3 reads TGTGCCAGCAACTCTGGCCGGGGATTAGGTGAAAAACTGTTTTTT. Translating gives CASNSGRGLGEKLFF.

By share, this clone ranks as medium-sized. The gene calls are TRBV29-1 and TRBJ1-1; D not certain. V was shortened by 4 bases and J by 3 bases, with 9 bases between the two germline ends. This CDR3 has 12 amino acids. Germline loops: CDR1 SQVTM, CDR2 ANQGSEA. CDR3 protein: CSVGRVDTEAFF. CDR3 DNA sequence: TGCAGCGTTGGTCGCGTCGACACTGAAGCTTTCTTT.

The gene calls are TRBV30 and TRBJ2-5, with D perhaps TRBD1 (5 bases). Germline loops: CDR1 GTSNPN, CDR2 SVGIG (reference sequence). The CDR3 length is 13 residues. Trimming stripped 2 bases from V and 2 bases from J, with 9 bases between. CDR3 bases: TGTGCCTGGAGTCGGACAACACAAGAGACCCAGTACTTC. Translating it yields CAWSRTTQETQYF.

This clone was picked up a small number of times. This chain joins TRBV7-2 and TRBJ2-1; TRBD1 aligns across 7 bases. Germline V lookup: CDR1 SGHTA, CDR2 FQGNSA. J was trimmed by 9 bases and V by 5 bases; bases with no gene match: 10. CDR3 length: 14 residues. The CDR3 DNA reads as TGTGCCAGCAGCACCCGACAGGGAAAGGGTGAGCAGTTCTTC. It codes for CASSTRQGKGEQFF.

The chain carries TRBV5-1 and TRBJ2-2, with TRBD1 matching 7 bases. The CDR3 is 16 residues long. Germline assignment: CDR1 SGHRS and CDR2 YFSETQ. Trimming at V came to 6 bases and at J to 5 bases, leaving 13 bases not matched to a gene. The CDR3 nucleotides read TGCGCCAGCATCACCCCCGACAGGGTGGGTACCGGGGAGCTGTTTTTT. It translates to CASITPDRVGTGELFF.